This section outlines one T cell receptor beta chain sequence together with its context. Indicated time point: pretreatment peripheral blood. The germline gives CDR1 MRHNA, CDR2 SNTAGT. The CDR3 length is 15 residues. The trim removed 2 bases at V and 1 base at J, leaving 2 bases unmatched. Added to each PCR by spiking were synthetic TCR analog templates. The assay was immunoSEQ multiplex PCR, and TCRdb's table has in-frame clones only and misses some. Of tens of thousands of clones in the sample, over 65% are singletons; the top ten hold 14%. The data were obtained in a study of PD-L1 blockade in urothelial cancer.

V usage is TRBV6-4 and J usage is TRBJ2-3, with 8 bases aligning to TRBD2. The specimen was PBMCs, collected around atezolizumab (anti-PD-L1) treatment. This TCR came from a man aged 55 to 70 with urothelial cancer. This CDR3 is CASSDQAGGTDTQYF. CDR3 DNA sequence: TGTGCCAGCAGTGACCAAGCGGGGGGCACAGATACGCAGTATTTT.